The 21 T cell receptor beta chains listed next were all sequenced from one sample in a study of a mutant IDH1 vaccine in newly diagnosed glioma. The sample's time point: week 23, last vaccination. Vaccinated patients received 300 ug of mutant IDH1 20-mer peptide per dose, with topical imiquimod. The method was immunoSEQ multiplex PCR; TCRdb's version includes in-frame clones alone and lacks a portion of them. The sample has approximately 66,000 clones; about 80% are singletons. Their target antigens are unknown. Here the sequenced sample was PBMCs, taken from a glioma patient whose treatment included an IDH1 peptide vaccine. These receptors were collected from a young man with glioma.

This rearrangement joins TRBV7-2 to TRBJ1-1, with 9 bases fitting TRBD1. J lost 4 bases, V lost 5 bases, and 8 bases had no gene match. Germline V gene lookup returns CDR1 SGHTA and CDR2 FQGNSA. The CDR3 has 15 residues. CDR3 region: CASSPGGTGTTEAFF. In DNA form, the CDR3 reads TGTGCCAGCAGCCCCGGGGGGACAGGGACCACTGAAGCTTTCTTT.

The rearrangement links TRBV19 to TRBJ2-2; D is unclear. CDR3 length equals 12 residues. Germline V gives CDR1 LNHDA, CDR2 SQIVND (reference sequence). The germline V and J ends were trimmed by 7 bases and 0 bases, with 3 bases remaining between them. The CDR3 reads CASKANTGELFF. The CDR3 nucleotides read TGTGCCAGTAAAGCGAACACCGGGGAGCTGTTTTTT.

The CDR3 DNA sequence: TGCGCCAGCAGCTTGTGGGGACTAGCGAGCACAGATACGCAGTATTTT. This encodes CASSLWGLASTDTQYF. The chain has TRBV5-1 and TRBJ2-3; 10 nucleotides line up with TRBD2. Trimming cost V 1 base and J 0 bases; bases outside gene matches: 2. CDR3 size: 16 residues. Germline V lookup: CDR1 SGHRS, CDR2 YFSETQ.

CDR3 DNA: TGTGCCAGCAGCTTAGATCAGAATACCTACAATGAGCAGTTCTTC. It translates to CASSLDQNTYNEQFF. The chain joins TRBV11-2 to TRBJ2-1; D not resolved. This CDR3 is built from 15 residues. CDR1 and CDR2 from the germline V gene are SGHAT and FQNNGV. The V and J ends lost 0 bases and 2 bases respectively, with 8 bases between them. Based on the CDR3 plus reference TRBV11-2 and TRBJ2-1, the full variable domain is EAGVAQSPRYKIIEKRQSVAFWCNPISGHATLYWYQQILGQGPKLLIQFQNNGVVDDSQLPKDRFSAERLKGVDSTLKIQPAKLEDSAVYLCASSLDQNTYNEQFFGPGTRLTVL.

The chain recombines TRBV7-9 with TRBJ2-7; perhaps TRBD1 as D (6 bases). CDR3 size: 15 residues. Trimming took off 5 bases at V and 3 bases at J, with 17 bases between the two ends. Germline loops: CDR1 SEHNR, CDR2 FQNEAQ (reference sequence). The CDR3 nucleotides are TGTGCCAGCAGCGAGAGAGGGGGATACCACTACGAGCAGTACTTC. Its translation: CASSERGGYHYEQYF.

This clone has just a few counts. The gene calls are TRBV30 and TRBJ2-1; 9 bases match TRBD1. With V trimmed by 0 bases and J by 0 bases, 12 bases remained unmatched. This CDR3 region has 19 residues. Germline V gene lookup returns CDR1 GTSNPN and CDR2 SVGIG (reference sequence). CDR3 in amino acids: CAWSVRIGRTGASYNEQFF. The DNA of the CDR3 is TGTGCCTGGAGTGTACGAATTGGGCGGACAGGGGCCTCCTACAATGAGCAGTTCTTC.

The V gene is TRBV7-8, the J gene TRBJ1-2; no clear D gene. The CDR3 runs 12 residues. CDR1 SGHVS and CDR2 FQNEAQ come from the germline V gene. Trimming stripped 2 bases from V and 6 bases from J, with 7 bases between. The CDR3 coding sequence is TGTGCCAGCAGCTTAAGCAGACATGGCTACACCTTC. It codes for CASSLSRHGYTF.

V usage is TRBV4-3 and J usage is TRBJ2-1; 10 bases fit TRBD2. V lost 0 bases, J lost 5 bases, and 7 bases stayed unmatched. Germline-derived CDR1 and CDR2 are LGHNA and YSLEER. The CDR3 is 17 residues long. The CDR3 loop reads CASSQDRASGGNNEQFF. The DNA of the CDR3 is TGCGCCAGCAGCCAAGATCGGGCTAGCGGGGGCAACAATGAGCAGTTCTTC.

The CDR3 region has the DNA TGTGCCAGTAGTATGGGTTCCCTGGGAAAGACCCAGTACTTC. Translated, it gives CASSMGSLGKTQYF. J is TRBJ2-5 and V is TRBV19; D call uncertain. Trimming cost V 3 bases and J 6 bases, with 14 bases left between them. CDR3 length: 14 residues. Per germline, CDR1 LNHDA and CDR2 SQIVND (reference sequence).

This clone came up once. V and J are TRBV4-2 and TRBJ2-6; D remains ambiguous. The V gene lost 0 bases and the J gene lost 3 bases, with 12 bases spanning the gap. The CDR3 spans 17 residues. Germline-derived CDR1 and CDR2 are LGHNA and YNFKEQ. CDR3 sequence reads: CASSQDATVGGANVLTF. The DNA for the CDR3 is TGTGCCAGCAGCCAAGACGCCACAGTAGGTGGGGCCAACGTCCTGACTTTC.

CDR3 amino acids: CASSGERQKVIRYTF. For the CDR3, the DNA is TGTGCCAGCAGTGGGGAACGGCAGAAAGTTATACGCTACACCTTC. The V and J genes are TRBV2 and TRBJ1-2, with no clear D. The V end was cut by 4 bases, the J end by 9 bases, with 21 bases between. Germline V lookup: CDR1 SNHLY, CDR2 FYNNEI. This CDR3 comprises 15 residues.

Written as DNA, the CDR3 is TGTGCCAGCAGCGTAGGAGGGACTAGCGGAGAGACCCAGTACTTC. Protein: CASSVGGTSGETQYF. V is TRBV9 and J is TRBJ2-5, with 11 bases aligning to TRBD2. V shed 0 bases and J 4 bases; nucleotides not matched to a gene: 2. Per the germline V gene, CDR1 is SGDLS and CDR2 is YYNGEE. The CDR3 has 15 residues.

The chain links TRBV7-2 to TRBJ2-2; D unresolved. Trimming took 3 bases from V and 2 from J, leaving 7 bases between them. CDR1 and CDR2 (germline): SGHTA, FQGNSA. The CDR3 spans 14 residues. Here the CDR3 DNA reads TGTGCCAGCAGCTTTCCCGAAAACACCGGGGAGCTGTTTTTT. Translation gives CASSFPENTGELFF.

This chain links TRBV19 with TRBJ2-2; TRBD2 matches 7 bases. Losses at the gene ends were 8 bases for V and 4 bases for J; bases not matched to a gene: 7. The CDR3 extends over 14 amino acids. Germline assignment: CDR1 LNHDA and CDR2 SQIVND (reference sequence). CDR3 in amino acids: CASSRDYFTGELFF. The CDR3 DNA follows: TGTGCCAGTTCCCGGGACTACTTCACCGGGGAGCTGTTTTTT.

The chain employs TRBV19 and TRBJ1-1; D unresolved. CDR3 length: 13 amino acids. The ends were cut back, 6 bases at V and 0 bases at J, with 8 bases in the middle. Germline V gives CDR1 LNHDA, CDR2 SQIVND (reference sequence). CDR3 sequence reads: CASRGIMNTEAFF. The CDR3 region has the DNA TGTGCCAGTAGAGGTATTATGAACACTGAAGCTTTCTTT.

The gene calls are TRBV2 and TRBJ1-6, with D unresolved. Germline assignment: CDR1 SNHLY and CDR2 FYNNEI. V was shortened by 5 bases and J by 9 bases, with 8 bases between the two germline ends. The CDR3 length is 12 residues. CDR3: CASSLLGSPLHF. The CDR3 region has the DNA TGTGCCAGCAGTTTACTCGGTTCACCCCTCCACTTT.

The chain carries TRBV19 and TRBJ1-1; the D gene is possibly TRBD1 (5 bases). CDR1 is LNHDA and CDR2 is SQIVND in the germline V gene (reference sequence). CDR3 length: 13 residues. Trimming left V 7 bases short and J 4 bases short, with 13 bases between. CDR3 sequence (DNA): TGTGCCAGTAAGGGTGGGGCTGTCACTGAAGCTTTCTTT. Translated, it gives CASKGGAVTEAFF.

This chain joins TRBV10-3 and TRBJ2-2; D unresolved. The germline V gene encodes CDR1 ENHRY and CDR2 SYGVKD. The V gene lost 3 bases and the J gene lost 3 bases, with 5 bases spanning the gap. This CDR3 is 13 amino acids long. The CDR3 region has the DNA TGTGCCATCAGTGAAAGGGACACCGGGGAGCTGTTTTTT. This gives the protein CAISERDTGELFF.

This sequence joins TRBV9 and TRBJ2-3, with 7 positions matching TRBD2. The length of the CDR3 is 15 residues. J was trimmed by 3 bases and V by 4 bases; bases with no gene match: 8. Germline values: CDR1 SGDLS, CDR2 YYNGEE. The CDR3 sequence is CASSPARGVTDTQYF. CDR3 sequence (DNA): TGTGCCAGCAGCCCAGCACGGGGGGTTACAGATACGCAGTATTTT.

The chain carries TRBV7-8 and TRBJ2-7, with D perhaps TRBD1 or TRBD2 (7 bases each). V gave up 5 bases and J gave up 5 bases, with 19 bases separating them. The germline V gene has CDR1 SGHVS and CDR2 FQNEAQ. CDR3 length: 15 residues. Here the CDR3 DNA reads TGTGCCAGCAGCCCTGGAGCAGGGGGGGGTCACGAGCAGTACTTC. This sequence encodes CASSPGAGGGHEQYF. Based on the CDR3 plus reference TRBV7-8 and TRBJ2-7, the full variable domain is GAGVSQSPRYKVAKRGQDVALRCDPISGHVSLFWYQQALGQGPEFLTYFQNEAQLDKSGLPSDRFFAERPEGSVSTLKIQRTQQEDSAVYLCASSPGAGGGHEQYFGPGTRLTVT.

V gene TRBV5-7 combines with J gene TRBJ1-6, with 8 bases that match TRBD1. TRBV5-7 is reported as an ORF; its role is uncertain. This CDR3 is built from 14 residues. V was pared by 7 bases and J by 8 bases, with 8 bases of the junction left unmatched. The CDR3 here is CASFDRGRDSPLHF. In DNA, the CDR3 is TGTGCCAGCTTCGACAGGGGCCGTGATTCACCCCTCCACTTT.